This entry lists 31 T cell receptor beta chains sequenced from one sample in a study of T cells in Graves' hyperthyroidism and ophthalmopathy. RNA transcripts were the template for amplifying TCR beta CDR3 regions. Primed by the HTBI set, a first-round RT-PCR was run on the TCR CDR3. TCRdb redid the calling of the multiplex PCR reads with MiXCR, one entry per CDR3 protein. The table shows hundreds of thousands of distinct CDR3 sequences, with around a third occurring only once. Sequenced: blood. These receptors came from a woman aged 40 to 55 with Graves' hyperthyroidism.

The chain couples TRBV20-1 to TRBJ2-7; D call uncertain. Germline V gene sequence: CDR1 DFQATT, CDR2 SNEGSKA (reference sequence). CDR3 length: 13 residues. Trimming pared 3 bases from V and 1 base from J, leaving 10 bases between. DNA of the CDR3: TGCAGTGCTAGGGCAGAAGGGTCCTACGAGCAGTACTTC. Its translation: CSARAEGSYEQYF.

CDR3 coding DNA: TGTGCCAGCAGCTTCGGACAGGGGAAATCTGAAGCTTTCTTT. This codes for CASSFGQGKSEAFF. This sequence joins TRBV7-9 and TRBJ1-1; 9 bases fit TRBD1. V gave up 3 bases and J gave up 6 bases; unmatched junction bases: 5. The germline CDR1 and CDR2 sequences are SEHNR and FQNEAQ (reference sequence). This CDR3 region has 14 residues.

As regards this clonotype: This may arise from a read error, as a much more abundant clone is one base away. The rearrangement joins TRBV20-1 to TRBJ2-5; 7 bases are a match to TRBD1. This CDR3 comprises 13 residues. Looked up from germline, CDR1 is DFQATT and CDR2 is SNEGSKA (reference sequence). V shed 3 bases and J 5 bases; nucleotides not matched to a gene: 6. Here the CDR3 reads CSASFDREETQYF. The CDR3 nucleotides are TGCAGTGCTAGCTTTGACAGGGAGGAGACCCAGTACTTC.

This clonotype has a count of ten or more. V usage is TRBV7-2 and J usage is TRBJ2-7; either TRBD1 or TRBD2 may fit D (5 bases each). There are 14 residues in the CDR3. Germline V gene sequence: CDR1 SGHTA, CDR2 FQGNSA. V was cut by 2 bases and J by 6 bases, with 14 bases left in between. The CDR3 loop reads CASSLTTGHSEQYF. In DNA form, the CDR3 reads TGTGCCAGCAGCTTAACGACGGGGCACAGCGAGCAGTACTTC.

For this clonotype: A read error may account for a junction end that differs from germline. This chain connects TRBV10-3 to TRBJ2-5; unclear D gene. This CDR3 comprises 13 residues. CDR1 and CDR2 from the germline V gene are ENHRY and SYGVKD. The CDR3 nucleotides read TGTGCCAGCAGTACCCAAGATCGGGAGACCCAGTACTTC. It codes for CASSTQDRETQYF.

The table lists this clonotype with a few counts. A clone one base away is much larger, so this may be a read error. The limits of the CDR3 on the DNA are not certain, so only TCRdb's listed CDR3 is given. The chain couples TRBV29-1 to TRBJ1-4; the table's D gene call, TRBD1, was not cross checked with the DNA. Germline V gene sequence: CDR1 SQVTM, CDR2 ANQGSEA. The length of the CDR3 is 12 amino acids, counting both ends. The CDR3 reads CSVGTGNEKLLF.

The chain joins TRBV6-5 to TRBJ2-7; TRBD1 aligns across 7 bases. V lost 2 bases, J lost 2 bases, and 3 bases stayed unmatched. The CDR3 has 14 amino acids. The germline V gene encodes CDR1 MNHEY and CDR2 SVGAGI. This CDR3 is CASSYRGQAYEQYF. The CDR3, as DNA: TGTGCCAGCAGTTACCGAGGACAGGCCTACGAGCAGTACTTC.

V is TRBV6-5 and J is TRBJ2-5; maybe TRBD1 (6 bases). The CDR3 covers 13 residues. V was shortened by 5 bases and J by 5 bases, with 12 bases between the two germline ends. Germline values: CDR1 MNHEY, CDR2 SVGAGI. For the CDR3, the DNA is TGTGCCAGCAGTGTTACAGGGATGGAGACCCAGTACTTC. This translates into CASSVTGMETQYF.

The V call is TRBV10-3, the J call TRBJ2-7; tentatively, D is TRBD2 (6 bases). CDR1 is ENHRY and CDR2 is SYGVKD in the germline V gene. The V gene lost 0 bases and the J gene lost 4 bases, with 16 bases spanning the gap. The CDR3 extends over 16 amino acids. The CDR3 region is CAISESLGGQSYEQYF. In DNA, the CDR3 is TGTGCCATCAGTGAGTCTTTGGGGGGTCAGTCGTACGAGCAGTACTTC.

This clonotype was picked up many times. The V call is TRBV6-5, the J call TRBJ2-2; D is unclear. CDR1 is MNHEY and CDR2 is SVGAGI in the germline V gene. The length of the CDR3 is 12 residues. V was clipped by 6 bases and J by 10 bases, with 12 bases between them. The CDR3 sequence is CASRAEVQELFF. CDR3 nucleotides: TGTGCCAGCAGAGCTGAAGTGCAGGAGCTGTTTTTT.

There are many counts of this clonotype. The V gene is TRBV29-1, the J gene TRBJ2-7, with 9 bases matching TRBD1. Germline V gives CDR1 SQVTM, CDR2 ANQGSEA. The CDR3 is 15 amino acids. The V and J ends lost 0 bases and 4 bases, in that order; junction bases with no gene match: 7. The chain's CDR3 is CSVEDQGQGLYEQYF. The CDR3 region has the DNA TGCAGCGTTGAAGATCAGGGACAGGGTCTTTACGAGCAGTACTTC.

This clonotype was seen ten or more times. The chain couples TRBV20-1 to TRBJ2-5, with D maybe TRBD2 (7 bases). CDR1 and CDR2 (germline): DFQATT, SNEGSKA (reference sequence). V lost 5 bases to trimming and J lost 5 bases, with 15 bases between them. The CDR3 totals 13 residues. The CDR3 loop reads CSAETGREETQYF. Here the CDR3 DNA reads TGCAGTGCTGAAACAGGGAGGGAGGAGACCCAGTACTTC.

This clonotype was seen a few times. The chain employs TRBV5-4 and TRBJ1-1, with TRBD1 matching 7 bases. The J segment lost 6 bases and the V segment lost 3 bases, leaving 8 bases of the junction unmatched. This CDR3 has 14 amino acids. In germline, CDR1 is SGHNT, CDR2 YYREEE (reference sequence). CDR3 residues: CASSSQTGYAEAFF. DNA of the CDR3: TGTGCCAGCAGCTCCCAGACAGGGTACGCTGAAGCTTTCTTT.

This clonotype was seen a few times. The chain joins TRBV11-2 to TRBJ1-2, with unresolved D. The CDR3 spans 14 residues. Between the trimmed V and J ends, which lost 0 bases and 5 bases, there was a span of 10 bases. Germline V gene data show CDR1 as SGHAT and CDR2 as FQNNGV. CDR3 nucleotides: TGTGCCAGCAGCTTAGATAGATGGGGTTATGGCTACACCTTC. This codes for CASSLDRWGYGYTF.

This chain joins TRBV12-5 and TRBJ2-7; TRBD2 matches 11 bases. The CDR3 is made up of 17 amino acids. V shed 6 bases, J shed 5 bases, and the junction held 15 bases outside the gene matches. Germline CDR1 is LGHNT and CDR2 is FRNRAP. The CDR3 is CASGVAGGRLKLHEQYF. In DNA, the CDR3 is TGTGCTAGTGGGGTAGCGGGGGGGCGTTTGAAGCTCCACGAGCAGTACTTC.

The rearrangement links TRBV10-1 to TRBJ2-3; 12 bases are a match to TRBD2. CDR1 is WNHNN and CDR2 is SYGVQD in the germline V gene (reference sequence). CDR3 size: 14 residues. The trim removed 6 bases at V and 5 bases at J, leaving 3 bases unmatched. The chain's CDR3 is CASSGGLAGDTQYF. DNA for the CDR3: TGCGCCAGCAGCGGGGGACTAGCGGGAGATACGCAGTATTTT.

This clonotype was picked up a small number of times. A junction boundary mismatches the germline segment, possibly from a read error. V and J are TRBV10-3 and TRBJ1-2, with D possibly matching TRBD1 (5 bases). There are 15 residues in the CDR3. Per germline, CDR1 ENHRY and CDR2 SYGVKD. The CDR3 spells CASSLTPTANYGYTF. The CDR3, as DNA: TGTGCCAGCAGTTTAACGCCGACAGCTAACTATGGCTACACCTTC.

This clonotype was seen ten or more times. In DNA form, the CDR3 reads TGTGCCACTGGGACTACCAGCTGGGGCGAGCAGTACTTC. Translated: CATGTTSWGEQYF. The chain joins TRBV19 to TRBJ2-7, with 7 bases aligning to TRBD2. Germline CDR1 and CDR2: LNHDA and SQIVND (reference sequence). V lost 10 bases and J lost 6; bases outside the gene matches: 12. This CDR3 has 13 residues.

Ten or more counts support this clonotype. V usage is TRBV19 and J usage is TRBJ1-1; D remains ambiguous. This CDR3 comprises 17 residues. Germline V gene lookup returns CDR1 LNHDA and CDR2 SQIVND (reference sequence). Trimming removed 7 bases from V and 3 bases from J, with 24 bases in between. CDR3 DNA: TGTGCCAGTACCCACGGCGGGGTACGTGCATCGGACACTGAAGCTTTCTTT. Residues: CASTHGGVRASDTEAFF.

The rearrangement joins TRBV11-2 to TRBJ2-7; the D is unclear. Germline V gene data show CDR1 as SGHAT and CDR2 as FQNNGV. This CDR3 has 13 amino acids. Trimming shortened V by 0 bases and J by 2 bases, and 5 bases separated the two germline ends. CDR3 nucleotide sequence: TGTGCCAGCAGCTTAGAAATCCCCTACGAGCAGTACTTC. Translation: CASSLEIPYEQYF.

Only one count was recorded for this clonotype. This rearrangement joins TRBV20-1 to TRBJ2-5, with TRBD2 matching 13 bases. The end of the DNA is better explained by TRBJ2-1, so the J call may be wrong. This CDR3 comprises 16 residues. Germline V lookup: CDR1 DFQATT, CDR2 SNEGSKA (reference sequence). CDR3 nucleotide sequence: TGCAGTGCCACGGGGACTAGCGGGGTTGCCTACAATGAGCAGTTCTTC. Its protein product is CSATGTSGVAYNEQFF.

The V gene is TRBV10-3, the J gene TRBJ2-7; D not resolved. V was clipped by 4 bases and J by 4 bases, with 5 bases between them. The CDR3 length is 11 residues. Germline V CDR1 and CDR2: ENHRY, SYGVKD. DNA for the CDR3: TGTGCCATCAGTGGCGATTACGAGCAGTACTTC. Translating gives CAISGDYEQYF.

CDR3 protein: CSAVGAQAGNEQFF. CDR3 nucleotide sequence: TGCAGTGCTGTCGGGGCGCAGGCAGGCAATGAGCAGTTCTTC. V is TRBV20-1 and J is TRBJ2-1; the D gene could be TRBD1 or TRBD2 (5 bases each). CDR3 length: 14 amino acids. Between the trimmed V and J ends, which lost 5 bases and 6 bases, there was a span of 17 bases. In germline, CDR1 is DFQATT, CDR2 SNEGSKA (reference sequence).

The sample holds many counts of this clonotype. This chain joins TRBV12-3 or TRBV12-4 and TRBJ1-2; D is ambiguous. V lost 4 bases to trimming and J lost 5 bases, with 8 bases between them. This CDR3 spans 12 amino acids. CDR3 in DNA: TGTGCCAGCAGTTCCAACAGTTATGGCTACACCTTC. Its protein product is CASSSNSYGYTF.

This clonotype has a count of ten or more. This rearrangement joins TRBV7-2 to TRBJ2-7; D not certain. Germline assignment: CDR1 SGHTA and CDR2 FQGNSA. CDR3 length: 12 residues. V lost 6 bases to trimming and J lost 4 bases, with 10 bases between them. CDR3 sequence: CASSKDGYEQYF. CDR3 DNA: TGTGCCAGCAGTAAGGACGGGTACGAGCAGTACTTC.

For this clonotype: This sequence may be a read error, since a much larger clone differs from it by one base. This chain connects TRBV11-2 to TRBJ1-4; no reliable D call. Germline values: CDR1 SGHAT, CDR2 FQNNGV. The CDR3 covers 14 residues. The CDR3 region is CAGSLYSGNEKLFF. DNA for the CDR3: TGTGCCGGCAGCTTATACAGCGGTAATGAAAAACTGTTTTTT. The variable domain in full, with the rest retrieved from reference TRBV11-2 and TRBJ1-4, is EAGVAQSPRYKIIEKRQSVAFWCNPISGHATLYWYQQILGQGPKLLIQFQNNGVVDDSQLPKDRFSAERLKGVDSTLKIQPAKLEDSAVYLCAGSLYSGNEKLFFGSGTQLSVL.

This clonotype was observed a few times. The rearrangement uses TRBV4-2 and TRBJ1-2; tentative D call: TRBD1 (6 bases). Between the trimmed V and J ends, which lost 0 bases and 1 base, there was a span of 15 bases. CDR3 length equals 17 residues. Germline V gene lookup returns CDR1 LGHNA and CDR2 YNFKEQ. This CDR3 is CASSQDLEGDINYGYTF. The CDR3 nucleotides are TGTGCCAGCAGCCAAGATCTTGAGGGGGATATTAACTATGGCTACACCTTC.

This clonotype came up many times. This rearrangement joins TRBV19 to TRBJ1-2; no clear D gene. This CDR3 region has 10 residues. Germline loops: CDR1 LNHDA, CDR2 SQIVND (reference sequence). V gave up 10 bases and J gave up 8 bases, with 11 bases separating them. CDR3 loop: CATLLGGYTF. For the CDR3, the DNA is TGTGCCACCCTCCTAGGGGGCTACACCTTC.

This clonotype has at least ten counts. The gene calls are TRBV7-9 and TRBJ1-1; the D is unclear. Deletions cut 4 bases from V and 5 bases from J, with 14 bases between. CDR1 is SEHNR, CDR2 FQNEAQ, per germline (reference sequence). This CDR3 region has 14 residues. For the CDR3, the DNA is TGTGCCAGCAGCTCCCACCGAAGGACGACTGAAGCTTTCTTT. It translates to CASSSHRRTTEAFF.

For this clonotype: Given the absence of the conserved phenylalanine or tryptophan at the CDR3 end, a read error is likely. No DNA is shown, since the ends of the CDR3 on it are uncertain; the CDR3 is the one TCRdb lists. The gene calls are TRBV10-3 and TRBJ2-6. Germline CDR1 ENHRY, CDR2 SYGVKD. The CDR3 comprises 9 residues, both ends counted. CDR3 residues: CAIRRGQTD.

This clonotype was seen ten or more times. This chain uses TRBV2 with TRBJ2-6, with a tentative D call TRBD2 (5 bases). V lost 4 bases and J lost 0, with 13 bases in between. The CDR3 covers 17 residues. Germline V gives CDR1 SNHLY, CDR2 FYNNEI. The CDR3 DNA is TGTGCCAGCAGTGCGTCGCGGGCACTCTCTGGGGCCAACGTCCTGACTTTC. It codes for CASSASRALSGANVLTF.